The 12 T cell receptor beta chains presented below share a single source sample, sequenced in a study of shared clonotypes between healthy human individuals. Measured with immunoSEQ multiplex PCR; TCRdb has only the in-frame clones, and not every one. This sample has fewer than 3 million clones, with about nine tenths found just once. The sample taken for sequencing was naive CD4+ T cells from PBMCs. Documented subset: CD45RA+ positively selected. These receptors came from a man aged 18-30 years in good health. Some clones in this sample may be carry-over from other donors' samples.

V is TRBV5-6 and J is TRBJ2-1; D gene unclear. Trimming removed 0 bases at V and 13 bases at J, with 14 bases between. This CDR3 region has 13 residues. Germline V gene data show CDR1 as SGHDT and CDR2 as YYEEEE. CDR3 coding DNA: TGTGCCAGCAGCTTGGTCTACAGCTTTATTCAGTTCTTC. Translating it yields CASSLVYSFIQFF. Drawing the rest from reference TRBV5-6 and TRBJ2-1, the complete variable domain is DAGVTQSPTHLIKTRGQQVTLRCSPKSGHDTVSWYQQALGQGPQFIFQYYEEEERQRGNFPDRFSGHQFPNYSSELNVNALLLGDSALYLCASSLVYSFIQFFGPGTRLTVL.

CDR3 nucleotide sequence: TGTGCCAGCAGCTTTCAAGGGGCCAACTATGGCTACACCTTC. This translates into CASSFQGANYGYTF. The V and J genes are TRBV7-2 and TRBJ1-2; D perhaps matches TRBD1 (5 bases). The CDR3 runs 14 residues. The V and J ends lost 3 bases and 2 bases respectively, with 10 bases between them. The germline gives CDR1 SGHTA, CDR2 FQGNSA.

The chain carries TRBV28 and TRBJ2-5, with TRBD1 matching 7 bases. The CDR3 sequence is 14 residues long. The V and J ends lost 5 bases and 4 bases, in that order; junction bases with no gene match: 7. Looked up from germline, CDR1 is MDHEN and CDR2 is SYDVKM. CDR3 sequence reads: CASSTQGMRETQYF. The CDR3 region has the DNA TGTGCCAGCAGTACACAGGGGATGAGAGAGACCCAGTACTTC.

The chain combines TRBV5-1 with TRBJ1-1, with 10 bases matching TRBD1. The junction had 5 bases not matched to a gene; V was cut back by 0 bases and J by 3 bases. CDR3 size: 16 residues. Per germline, CDR1 SGHRS and CDR2 YFSETQ. The CDR3 loop reads CASSLGDRGPYTEAFF. CDR3 DNA: TGCGCCAGCAGCTTGGGGGACAGGGGACCTTACACTGAAGCTTTCTTT.

This clone was counted a single time. This sequence joins TRBV10-3 and TRBJ2-5; TRBD2 aligns across 8 bases. V dropped 10 bases and J dropped 2; count of bases not matched to a gene: 6. This CDR3 spans 13 amino acids. Germline assignment: CDR1 ENHRY and CDR2 SYGVKD. CDR3 region: CATGGGQQETQYF. The CDR3 coding sequence is TGTGCCACCGGGGGGGGTCAACAAGAGACCCAGTACTTC.

The count of this clone is one. This rearrangement joins TRBV2 to TRBJ2-3; the D gene is possibly TRBD1 (5 bases). The CDR3 covers 12 residues. V lost 10 bases and J lost 4, with 12 bases in between. The germline V gene encodes CDR1 SNHLY and CDR2 FYNNEI. The CDR3 loop is CATRQLADTQYF. The CDR3, as DNA: TGTGCCACCCGACAGTTGGCAGATACGCAGTATTTT. Full variable domain (rest looked up from reference TRBV2 and TRBJ2-3): EPEVTQTPSHQVTQMGQEVILRCVPISNHLYFYWYRQILGQKVEFLVSFYNNEISEKSEIFDDQFSVERPDGSNFTLKIRSTKLEDSAMYFCATRQLADTQYFGPGTRLTVL.

The chain uses TRBV6-1 and TRBJ2-2; 10 bases map to TRBD2. V gave up 6 bases and J gave up 3 bases; unmatched junction bases: 4. There are 15 residues in the CDR3. Germline CDR1 reads MNHNS; CDR2 reads SASEGT. In DNA form, the CDR3 reads TGTGCCAGCAGCAAGCGGGAGGGCGACACCGGGGAGCTGTTTTTT. Residues: CASSKREGDTGELFF.

The J gene is TRBJ2-5, the V gene TRBV5-1; 9 nucleotides match TRBD1. The trim removed 4 bases at V and 4 bases at J, leaving 2 bases unmatched. CDR1 is SGHRS and CDR2 is YFSETQ in the germline V gene. This CDR3 has 13 amino acids. DNA of the CDR3: TGCGCCAGCAGCGGGGGACAGGGAGAGACCCAGTACTTC. Amino acid sequence: CASSGGQGETQYF.

The rearrangement links TRBV19 to TRBJ1-5, with 7 bases fitting TRBD1. Germline trimming cut 3 bases from V and 7 bases from J; bases unmatched to any gene: 6. CDR3 length: 14 residues. Germline assignment: CDR1 LNHDA and CDR2 SQIVND (reference sequence). For the CDR3, the DNA is TGTGCCAGTAGTATCAGGGGGGCCCAACAGCCCCAGCATTTT. Amino acid sequence: CASSIRGAQQPQHF.

The V and J genes are TRBV5-8 and TRBJ1-2; D ambiguous. Germline V CDR1 and CDR2: SGHTS, YDEGEE. The V and J ends lost 4 bases and 1 base respectively, with 17 bases between them. This CDR3 is built from 16 residues. The CDR3 sequence is CASSTREPGDNYGYTF. CDR3 coding DNA: TGTGCCAGCAGCACCCGGGAGCCCGGGGATAACTATGGCTACACCTTC.

The CDR3 reads CASSGGQDRWTATQYF. For the CDR3, the DNA is TGCGCCAGCAGTGGGGGACAGGACCGATGGACGGCTACGCAGTATTTT. The chain has TRBV10-1 and TRBJ2-3; TRBD1 matches 8 bases. The CDR3 has 16 amino acids. After removal of 4 bases from V and 8 bases from J, the junction contained 14 bases not matched to a gene. Looked up from germline, CDR1 is WNHNN and CDR2 is SYGVQD (reference sequence).

The rearrangement uses TRBV6-1 and TRBJ1-2, with D unresolved. V was shortened by 6 bases and J by 8 bases, with 16 bases between the two germline ends. Looked up from germline, CDR1 is MNHNS and CDR2 is SASEGT. There are 13 residues in the CDR3. The CDR3 reads CASRPDGSGGYTF. CDR3 coding DNA: TGTGCCAGCAGACCCGACGGCTCCGGAGGCTACACCTTC.